What follows are 16 T cell receptor beta chains derived from one specimen sequenced in a study of shared clonotypes between healthy human individuals. It was CD45RO-negative cells, positively selected for CCR7, that made up naive CD8 cells, with terminally differentiated effector memory CD45RA+ cells excluded. The repertoire was sequenced with immunoSEQ multiplex PCR; TCRdb's copy has only in-frame clones and lacks some. The sample lists 800,000 or so clones, around 96% occurring once. The sequenced material came from naive CD8+ T cells sorted from blood. The receptors shown here come from a man younger than 45 in good health.

This chain uses TRBV4-1 with TRBJ2-1, with TRBD2 identical over 8 bases. V lost 1 base and J lost 8; bases outside the gene matches: 10. Germline CDR1 and CDR2: MGHRA and YSYEKL. This CDR3 has 16 amino acids. CDR3 in DNA: TGCGCCAGCAGCCAAGGTCCCGGACTAGCATCGGATGAGCAGTTCTTC. It encodes CASSQGPGLASDEQFF.

The J gene is TRBJ1-1, the V gene TRBV9; D not certain. Germline V gene data show CDR1 as SGDLS and CDR2 as YYNGEE. Trimming pared 4 bases from V and 1 base from J, leaving 11 bases between. The CDR3 runs to 14 residues. Here the CDR3 DNA reads TGTGCCAGCAGCCCAACGGGTGGGAACACTGAAGCTTTCTTT. Amino acids: CASSPTGGNTEAFF.

The chain has TRBV28 and TRBJ2-5; 7 bases align to TRBD1. The germline V gene encodes CDR1 MDHEN and CDR2 SYDVKM. The CDR3 runs to 16 residues. V trimming: 8 bases; J trimming: 3 bases; junction bases outside the gene matches: 15. The CDR3 DNA follows: TGTGCCAGCCTCGGACAGGCGATCCCCATAAAAGAGACCCAGTACTTC. It codes for CASLGQAIPIKETQYF.

V is TRBV10-2 and J is TRBJ2-7; tentative D call: TRBD2 (5 bases). Germline assignment: CDR1 WSHSY and CDR2 SAAADI. The CDR3 is 15 residues long. Trimming took 7 bases from V and 2 from J, leaving 18 bases between them. The CDR3 DNA is TGCGCCAGCAACGAACTAGAAACCTCCCCCTACGAGCAGTACTTC. This codes for CASNELETSPYEQYF.

The rearrangement joins TRBV21-1 to TRBJ2-3; whether TRBD2, the table's D call, matches the DNA was not checked. TRBV21-1 is flagged as a pseudogene. The CDR3 totals 19 residues. The CDR3: CASRPRALRPSGKGDTQYF. The CDR3, as DNA: TGTGCCAGCAGACCGAGGGCCCTCAGGCCTAGCGGGAAGGGAGATACGCAGTATTTT.

The chain joins TRBV29-1 to TRBJ2-1, with TRBD2 matching over 14 bases. The trim removed 7 bases at V and 8 bases at J, leaving 10 bases unmatched. This CDR3 is built from 15 residues. CDR1 and CDR2 (germline): SQVTM, ANQGSEA. The CDR3 is CSASGLAGVFDEQFF. The CDR3 DNA sequence: TGCAGCGCTTCGGGACTAGCGGGAGTTTTCGATGAGCAGTTCTTC.

CDR3 amino acids: CASRQTGVLLDEQYF. The CDR3 DNA follows: TGCGCCAGCAGGCAAACGGGGGTACTGTTGGACGAGCAGTACTTC. The chain joins TRBV5-1 to TRBJ2-7; a weak D match, TRBD2 (6 bases). Germline CDR1 SGHRS, CDR2 YFSETQ. V was shortened by 5 bases and J by 5 bases, with 20 bases between the two germline ends. The CDR3 contains 15 residues.

This rearrangement joins TRBV5-1 to TRBJ2-3; D is uncertain. Germline V gene sequence: CDR1 SGHRS, CDR2 YFSETQ. The CDR3 is made up of 15 amino acids. V lost 2 bases and J 0 bases, leaving 10 bases between the germline ends. For the CDR3, the DNA is TGCGCCAGCAGCTTCTACCCGGAAAGCACAGATACGCAGTATTTT. Translated, it gives CASSFYPESTDTQYF.

V is TRBV28 and J is TRBJ2-1; D unresolved. V lost 7 bases and J 6 bases, leaving 16 bases between the germline ends. Germline CDR1 is MDHEN and CDR2 is SYDVKM. The CDR3 has 14 residues. The CDR3 reads CASTQHSSGNEQFF. DNA of the CDR3: TGTGCCAGCACTCAACATTCCTCGGGCAATGAGCAGTTCTTC. The whole variable domain, filled in from reference TRBV28 and TRBJ2-1, reads DVKVTQSSRYLVKRTGEKVFLECVQDMDHENMFWYRQDPGLGLRLIYFSYDVKMKEKGDIPEGYSVSREKKERFSLILESASTNQTSMYLCASTQHSSGNEQFFGPGTRLTVL.

V and J are TRBV6-5 and TRBJ1-1; 12 bases align to TRBD1. This CDR3 is 15 amino acids long. Germline CDR1 and CDR2: MNHEY and SVGAGI. J was trimmed by 9 bases and V by 6 bases; bases with no gene match: 11. CDR3 sequence reads: CASSHAGTGGEKAFF. In DNA form, the CDR3 reads TGTGCCAGCAGCCATGCGGGGACAGGGGGCGAAAAAGCTTTCTTT.

The chain combines TRBV6-1 with TRBJ1-5; no reliable D call. This CDR3 has 16 residues. Germline assignment: CDR1 MNHNS and CDR2 SASEGT. V lost 2 bases, J lost 1 base, and 12 bases lay in between. CDR3: CASSEWRVESNQPQHF. The DNA for the CDR3 is TGTGCCAGCAGTGAATGGAGGGTAGAGAGCAATCAGCCCCAGCATTTT.

The chain uses TRBV7-9 and TRBJ2-3, with 11 bases identical to TRBD2. Germline V CDR1 and CDR2: SEHNR, FQNEAQ (reference sequence). CDR3 length equals 17 residues. V gave up 0 bases and J gave up 4 bases; unmatched junction bases: 6. CDR3 amino acids: CASSLAPLAGGPDTQYF. CDR3 sequence (DNA): TGTGCCAGCAGCTTAGCGCCCCTAGCGGGAGGACCAGATACGCAGTATTTT.

The CDR3 reads CASSQEASGWEQFF. CDR3 nucleotides: TGTGCCAGCAGCCAAGAAGCTAGCGGCTGGGAGCAGTTCTTC. The chain uses TRBV4-2 and TRBJ2-1, with 7 bases matching TRBD2. Germline V CDR1 and CDR2: LGHNA, YNFKEQ. V gave up 0 bases and J gave up 10 bases; unmatched junction bases: 6. CDR3 size: 14 residues.

J is TRBJ2-7 and V is TRBV7-9; TRBD1 matches 9 bases. The CDR3 consists of 16 residues. Germline assignment: CDR1 SEHNR and CDR2 FQNEAQ (reference sequence). Trimming at V came to 7 bases and at J to 0 bases, leaving 10 bases not matched to a gene. In DNA form, the CDR3 reads TGTGCCAGCACCTTTGTCGGGACAGGGAGCTCCTACGAGCAGTACTTC. This codes for CASTFVGTGSSYEQYF.

In this sample, this clone turned up once. The chain uses TRBV9 and TRBJ2-2; no clear D gene. The CDR3 sequence is 16 residues long. Germline lookup yields CDR1 SGDLS and CDR2 YYNGEE. The V gene lost 0 bases and the J gene lost 2 bases, with 11 bases spanning the gap. The CDR3 sequence is CASSVESLSNTGELFF. The CDR3 DNA follows: TGTGCCAGCAGCGTAGAGTCCCTTTCTAACACCGGGGAGCTGTTTTTT.

The V call is TRBV13, the J call TRBJ2-7, with no clear D. V gave up 4 bases and J gave up 4 bases, with 14 bases separating them. The germline gives CDR1 PRHDT, CDR2 FYEKMQ (reference sequence). The CDR3 consists of 14 residues. Written as DNA, the CDR3 is TGTGCCAGCAGCTCCGGGCTTATGAGGTACGAGCAGTACTTC. Residues: CASSSGLMRYEQYF. The whole variable domain, remainder taken from reference TRBV13 and TRBJ2-7, is AAGVIQSPRHLIKEKRETATLKCYPIPRHDTVYWYQQGPGQDPQFLISFYEKMQSDKGSIPDRFSAQQFSDYHSELNMSSLELGDSALYFCASSSGLMRYEQYFGPGTRLTVT.